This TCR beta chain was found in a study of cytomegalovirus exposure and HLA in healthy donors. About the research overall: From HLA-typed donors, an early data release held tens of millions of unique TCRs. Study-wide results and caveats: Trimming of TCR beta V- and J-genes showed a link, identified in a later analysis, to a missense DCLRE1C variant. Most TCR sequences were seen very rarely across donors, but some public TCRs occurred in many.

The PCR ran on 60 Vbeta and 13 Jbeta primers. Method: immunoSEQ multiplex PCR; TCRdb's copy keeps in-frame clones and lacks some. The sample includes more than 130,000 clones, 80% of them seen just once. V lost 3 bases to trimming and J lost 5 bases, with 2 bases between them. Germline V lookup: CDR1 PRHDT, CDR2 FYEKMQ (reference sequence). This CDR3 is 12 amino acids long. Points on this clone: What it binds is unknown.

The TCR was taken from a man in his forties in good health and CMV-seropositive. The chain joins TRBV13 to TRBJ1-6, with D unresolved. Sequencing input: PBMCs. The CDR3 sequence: CASSFDNSPLHF. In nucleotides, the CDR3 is TGTGCCAGCAGCTTCGATAATTCACCCCTCCACTTT.